Below, 28 T cell receptor beta chains from the same sample are listed, as sequenced in a study of shared clonotypes between healthy human individuals. The table came from immunoSEQ multiplex PCR; TCRdb's copy has only in-frame clones and leaves some out. Among 750,000 to 1,000,000 clones, roughly 92% were seen once, and the ten largest hold approximately 25%. Naive CD8 isolation took CD45RO-negative cells positively selected for CCR7 and excluded terminally differentiated effector memory CD45RA+ cells. The sequenced sample consisted of naive CD8+ T cells sorted from blood. Source of these receptors: a man aged 30 to 45 in good health.

The chain is built from TRBV19 and TRBJ2-5; perhaps TRBD2 as D (6 bases). The CDR3 extends over 13 amino acids. V shed 7 bases and J shed 3 bases, with 12 bases lying between them. Per the germline V gene, CDR1 is LNHDA and CDR2 is SQIVND (reference sequence). The CDR3 spells CASTTGREETQYF. The CDR3 coding sequence is TGTGCCAGTACCACCGGGAGAGAAGAGACCCAGTACTTC.

The chain links TRBV14 to TRBJ2-5; D might be TRBD1 (6 bases). The end of the DNA is better explained by TRBJ2-7, so the J call may be wrong. This CDR3 has 16 amino acids. The V gene's germline CDR1 is SGHDN and CDR2 FVKESK. The CDR3 region has the DNA TGTGCCAGCAGCGCGGACAGAAACTCTCCTCGAGGCGAGCAGTACTTC. Translated, it gives CASSADRNSPRGEQYF.

This clone came up a few times. The chain carries TRBV25-1 and TRBJ1-4; D is unclear. The length of the CDR3 is 12 residues. V shed 8 bases and J shed 7 bases, with 11 bases lying between them. Germline CDR1 reads MGHDK; CDR2 reads SYGVNS. CDR3 residues: CASSYLGEKLFF. CDR3 nucleotides: TGTGCCAGCTCTTATTTAGGTGAAAAACTGTTTTTT.

Points on this clone: The same CDR3 arises from other DNA sequences in this sample as well. The rearrangement links TRBV27 to TRBJ2-7; no reliable D call. In germline, CDR1 is MNHEY, CDR2 SMNVEV (reference sequence). V lost 2 bases to trimming and J lost 2 bases, with 7 bases between them. CDR3 length: 13 residues. CDR3 DNA sequence: TGTGCCAGCAGTTTACGGTCCACCTACGAGCAGTACTTC. Its protein is CASSLRSTYEQYF.

Here the CDR3 DNA reads TGTGCCAGCAGCTCCTACGCAGGGAGTACCGAAGCTTTCTTT. It is translated as CASSSYAGSTEAFF. V usage is TRBV7-6 and J usage is TRBJ1-1; tentative D call: TRBD1 (5 bases). V shed 4 bases and J shed 8 bases, with 17 bases lying between them. The CDR3 is 14 amino acids. Germline CDR1 is SGHVS and CDR2 is FNYEAQ. The whole variable domain, filled in from reference TRBV7-6 and TRBJ1-1, reads GAGVSQSPRYKVTKRGQDVALRCDPISGHVSLYWYRQALGQGPEFLTYFNYEAQQDKSGLPNDRFSAERPEGSISTLTIQRTEQRDSAMYRCASSSYAGSTEAFFGQGTRLTVV.

This sequence joins TRBV28 and TRBJ2-1; 9 nucleotides agree with TRBD2. Germline values: CDR1 MDHEN, CDR2 SYDVKM. The CDR3 sequence is 18 residues long. V shed 5 bases and J 2 bases; nucleotides not matched to a gene: 13. DNA of the CDR3: TGTGCCAGCAGTCCGTACAAGCGGGAGGTCCCAACCTACAATGAGCAGTTCTTC. Translating gives CASSPYKREVPTYNEQFF.

This chain connects TRBV2 to TRBJ1-1, with D uncertain. V shed 8 bases and J shed 1 base, with 26 bases lying between them. The CDR3 sequence is 18 residues long. Germline V gene data show CDR1 as SNHLY and CDR2 as FYNNEI. CDR3 protein: CASRLLAAESSWNTEAFF. The CDR3 DNA reads as TGTGCCAGCCGATTATTAGCGGCGGAGTCGAGTTGGAACACTGAAGCTTTCTTT.

V usage is TRBV14 and J usage is TRBJ2-1; maybe TRBD2 (5 bases). This CDR3 comprises 16 residues. Trimming cost V 0 bases and J 12 bases, with 21 bases left between them. Germline V gene data show CDR1 as SGHDN and CDR2 as FVKESK. The CDR3, as DNA: TGTGCCAGCAGCCAAGACTTTGGAGGACCCATGTCGGGGCAGTTCTTC. Protein product: CASSQDFGGPMSGQFF.

The V gene is TRBV19, the J gene TRBJ2-7; 13 bases align to TRBD2. Germline CDR1 reads LNHDA; CDR2 reads SQIVND (reference sequence). The CDR3 sequence is 15 residues long. V lost 5 bases to trimming and J lost 2 bases; unmatched junction nucleotides: 3. The CDR3 loop reads CASSAGLAGAYEQYF. The CDR3 bases are TGTGCCAGTAGTGCTGGACTAGCGGGAGCCTACGAGCAGTACTTC.

The J gene is TRBJ2-7, the V gene TRBV7-8; perhaps TRBD1 as D (6 bases). Deletions cut 6 bases from V and 3 bases from J, with 15 bases between. CDR3 length: 14 amino acids. Germline lookup yields CDR1 SGHVS and CDR2 FQNEAQ. This CDR3 is CASSYRDNDYEQYF. The CDR3 DNA sequence: TGTGCCAGCAGTTACCGGGACAACGACTACGAGCAGTACTTC.

The chain has TRBV19 and TRBJ2-7; D might be TRBD2 (6 bases). The length of the CDR3 is 15 residues. Germline CDR1 LNHDA, CDR2 SQIVND (reference sequence). Trimming left V 3 bases short and J 1 base short, with 13 bases between. CDR3 DNA sequence: TGTGCCAGTAGTATTTTTGCCGGGAGATCCTACGAGCAGTACTTC. Protein product: CASSIFAGRSYEQYF.

The chain recombines TRBV6-4 with TRBJ2-7; possibly TRBD1 or TRBD2 for D (5 bases each). V was cut by 3 bases and J by 2 bases, with 11 bases left in between. Germline lookup yields CDR1 MRHNA and CDR2 SNTAGT. The CDR3 has 14 residues. This CDR3 reads CASSEGEAPYEQYF. Here the CDR3 DNA reads TGTGCCAGCAGTGAGGGGGAAGCACCCTACGAGCAGTACTTC.

The chain carries TRBV4-1 and TRBJ2-3; TRBD1 matches at 7 bases. V dropped 4 bases and J dropped 5; count of bases not matched to a gene: 9. The CDR3 runs 15 residues. CDR1 is MGHRA, CDR2 YSYEKL, per germline. CDR3 in DNA: TGCGCCAGCAGCCCGGACAGGCCTCAAGGAGATACGCAGTATTTT. Residues: CASSPDRPQGDTQYF.

The genes are TRBV27 and TRBJ2-2; TRBD1 is a possible D gene (6 bases). The CDR3 extends over 16 amino acids. Germline V gene lookup returns CDR1 MNHEY and CDR2 SMNVEV (reference sequence). Trimming shortened V by 6 bases and J by 2 bases, and 16 bases separated the two germline ends. The CDR3 here is CASRLTGGSNTGELFF. CDR3 nucleotides: TGTGCCAGCAGGCTGACAGGCGGCAGTAACACCGGGGAGCTGTTTTTT.

The rearrangement uses TRBV5-1 and TRBJ2-7; 7 positions match TRBD1. This CDR3 is 11 amino acids long. With V trimmed by 2 bases and J by 13 bases, 6 bases remained unmatched. Germline loops: CDR1 SGHRS, CDR2 YFSETQ. CDR3 nucleotide sequence: TGCGCCAGCAGCTTCGGAGACAGGGTTTACTTC. As protein: CASSFGDRVYF.

V usage is TRBV5-4 and J usage is TRBJ2-7, with D possibly TRBD1 on 5 matching bases. The CDR3 consists of 13 residues. Per germline, CDR1 SGHNT and CDR2 YYREEE (reference sequence). Trimming removed 3 bases from V and 5 bases from J, with 12 bases in between. This chain's CDR3 is CASSSLQVDEQYF. Written as DNA, the CDR3 is TGTGCCAGCAGCTCCTTACAGGTCGACGAGCAGTACTTC.

J is TRBJ2-1 and V is TRBV28; TRBD2 agrees at 9 bases. In germline, CDR1 is MDHEN, CDR2 SYDVKM. The J segment lost 8 bases and the V segment lost 2 bases, leaving 7 bases of the junction unmatched. CDR3 length: 15 residues. The DNA for the CDR3 is TGTGCCAGCAGTTTAGAGGCTAGCGGGATGGATGAGCAGTTCTTC. This codes for CASSLEASGMDEQFF.

The chain has TRBV7-9 and TRBJ2-5; TRBD1 is a possible D gene (5 bases). This CDR3 is built from 19 residues. Looked up from germline, CDR1 is SEHNR and CDR2 is FQNEAQ (reference sequence). Trimming left V 5 bases short and J 0 bases short, with 25 bases between. The CDR3 sequence: CASSPGQPRKVEHQETQYF. The CDR3 coding sequence is TGTGCCAGCAGCCCAGGACAACCTAGAAAAGTCGAACACCAAGAGACCCAGTACTTC.

The CDR3 region is CASSFSGIAYEQYF. In DNA, the CDR3 is TGTGCCAGCAGTTTCTCGGGGATTGCCTACGAGCAGTACTTC. The J gene is TRBJ2-7, the V gene TRBV28; a possible D gene is TRBD2 (5 bases). The CDR3 contains 14 residues. V lost 3 bases and J lost 2, with 11 bases in between. The germline gives CDR1 MDHEN, CDR2 SYDVKM.

The gene calls are TRBV28 and TRBJ2-1; weak D call: TRBD2 (6 bases). CDR3 length: 15 amino acids. From germline, CDR1 is MDHEN and CDR2 SYDVKM. Trimming left V 2 bases short and J 6 bases short, with 14 bases between. The CDR3 nucleotides read TGTGCCAGCAGTTTAGTTCGGGGGTTGATCAATGAGCAGTTCTTC. Encoded protein: CASSLVRGLINEQFF.

On this clone: Compared with germline, one end of the junction differs, possibly owing to a read error. The same CDR3 is also encoded by other DNA sequences in this sample. The V call is TRBV12-5, the J call TRBJ2-3; 9 bases match TRBD2. Per the germline V gene, CDR1 is LGHNT and CDR2 is FRNRAP. The CDR3 has 16 amino acids. The CDR3 reads CASGLGLAGSTDTQYF. CDR3 sequence (DNA): TGTGCTAGTGGCTTGGGCCTAGCGGGAAGCACAGATACGCAGTATTTT.

J is TRBJ2-7 and V is TRBV5-1, with 8 bases matching TRBD1. This CDR3 has 12 residues. The V and J ends lost 5 bases and 2 bases, in that order; junction bases with no gene match: 0. Germline CDR1 and CDR2: SGHRS and YFSETQ. The CDR3 nucleotides are TGCGCCAGCAGGGGACAGGCCTACGAGCAGTACTTC. It codes for CASRGQAYEQYF.

This chain joins TRBV28 and TRBJ2-1; D might be TRBD1 (5 bases). V lost 3 bases and J 4 bases, leaving 13 bases between the germline ends. CDR3 size: 15 residues. Germline loops: CDR1 MDHEN, CDR2 SYDVKM. The CDR3 DNA sequence: TGTGCCAGCAGTTTGACGTGGGGCAGTTACAATGAGCAGTTCTTC. This sequence encodes CASSLTWGSYNEQFF.

The V call is TRBV10-3, the J call TRBJ2-1; 9 bases align to TRBD2. The CDR3 totals 14 residues. The germline V gene has CDR1 ENHRY and CDR2 SYGVKD. J gave up 12 bases and V 7 bases, and 13 bases lay outside the gene matches. CDR3 region: CAINTSGRLWGQFF. Written as DNA, the CDR3 is TGTGCCATCAATACTAGCGGGCGGCTATGGGGGCAGTTCTTC.

The chain recombines TRBV6-1 with TRBJ1-3; D is unclear. With 3 bases removed from V and 4 bases from J, the gap between germline ends came to 7 bases. Germline assignment: CDR1 MNHNS and CDR2 SASEGT. CDR3 length: 13 amino acids. CDR3 sequence: CASSDFGGNTIYF. Written as DNA, the CDR3 is TGTGCCAGCAGTGACTTTGGCGGAAACACCATATATTTT.

The rearrangement joins TRBV29-1 to TRBJ1-1; the match to TRBD1 covers 9 bases. CDR3 length: 13 amino acids. Germline CDR1 reads SQVTM; CDR2 reads ANQGSEA. V gave up 3 bases and J gave up 10 bases; unmatched junction bases: 9. The CDR3 nucleotides read TGCAGCGTTGAGGTGGGACAGGGTTCAGGAGCTTTCTTT. Translating gives CSVEVGQGSGAFF.

About this clone itself: The same CDR3 can be traced to other DNA sequences in this sample. The rearrangement uses TRBV5-1 and TRBJ1-2; 8 nucleotides align to TRBD1. Trimming removed 2 bases from V and 1 base from J; junction bases left unmatched: 1. This CDR3 has 14 amino acids. Per germline, CDR1 SGHRS and CDR2 YFSETQ. CDR3 bases: TGCGCCAGCAGCTTAGGACAGGGTAACTATGGCTACACCTTC. Protein: CASSLGQGNYGYTF.

The count of this clone is one. The V gene is TRBV9, the J gene TRBJ2-5, with D perhaps matching TRBD2 (6 bases). Between the trimmed V and J ends, which lost 4 bases and 5 bases, there was a span of 21 bases. CDR3 length: 16 residues. Germline assignment: CDR1 SGDLS and CDR2 YYNGEE. In DNA form, the CDR3 reads TGTGCCAGCAGCCTTTTTGGGACTGCAAGCGGGGAGACCCAGTACTTC. Its translation: CASSLFGTASGETQYF.